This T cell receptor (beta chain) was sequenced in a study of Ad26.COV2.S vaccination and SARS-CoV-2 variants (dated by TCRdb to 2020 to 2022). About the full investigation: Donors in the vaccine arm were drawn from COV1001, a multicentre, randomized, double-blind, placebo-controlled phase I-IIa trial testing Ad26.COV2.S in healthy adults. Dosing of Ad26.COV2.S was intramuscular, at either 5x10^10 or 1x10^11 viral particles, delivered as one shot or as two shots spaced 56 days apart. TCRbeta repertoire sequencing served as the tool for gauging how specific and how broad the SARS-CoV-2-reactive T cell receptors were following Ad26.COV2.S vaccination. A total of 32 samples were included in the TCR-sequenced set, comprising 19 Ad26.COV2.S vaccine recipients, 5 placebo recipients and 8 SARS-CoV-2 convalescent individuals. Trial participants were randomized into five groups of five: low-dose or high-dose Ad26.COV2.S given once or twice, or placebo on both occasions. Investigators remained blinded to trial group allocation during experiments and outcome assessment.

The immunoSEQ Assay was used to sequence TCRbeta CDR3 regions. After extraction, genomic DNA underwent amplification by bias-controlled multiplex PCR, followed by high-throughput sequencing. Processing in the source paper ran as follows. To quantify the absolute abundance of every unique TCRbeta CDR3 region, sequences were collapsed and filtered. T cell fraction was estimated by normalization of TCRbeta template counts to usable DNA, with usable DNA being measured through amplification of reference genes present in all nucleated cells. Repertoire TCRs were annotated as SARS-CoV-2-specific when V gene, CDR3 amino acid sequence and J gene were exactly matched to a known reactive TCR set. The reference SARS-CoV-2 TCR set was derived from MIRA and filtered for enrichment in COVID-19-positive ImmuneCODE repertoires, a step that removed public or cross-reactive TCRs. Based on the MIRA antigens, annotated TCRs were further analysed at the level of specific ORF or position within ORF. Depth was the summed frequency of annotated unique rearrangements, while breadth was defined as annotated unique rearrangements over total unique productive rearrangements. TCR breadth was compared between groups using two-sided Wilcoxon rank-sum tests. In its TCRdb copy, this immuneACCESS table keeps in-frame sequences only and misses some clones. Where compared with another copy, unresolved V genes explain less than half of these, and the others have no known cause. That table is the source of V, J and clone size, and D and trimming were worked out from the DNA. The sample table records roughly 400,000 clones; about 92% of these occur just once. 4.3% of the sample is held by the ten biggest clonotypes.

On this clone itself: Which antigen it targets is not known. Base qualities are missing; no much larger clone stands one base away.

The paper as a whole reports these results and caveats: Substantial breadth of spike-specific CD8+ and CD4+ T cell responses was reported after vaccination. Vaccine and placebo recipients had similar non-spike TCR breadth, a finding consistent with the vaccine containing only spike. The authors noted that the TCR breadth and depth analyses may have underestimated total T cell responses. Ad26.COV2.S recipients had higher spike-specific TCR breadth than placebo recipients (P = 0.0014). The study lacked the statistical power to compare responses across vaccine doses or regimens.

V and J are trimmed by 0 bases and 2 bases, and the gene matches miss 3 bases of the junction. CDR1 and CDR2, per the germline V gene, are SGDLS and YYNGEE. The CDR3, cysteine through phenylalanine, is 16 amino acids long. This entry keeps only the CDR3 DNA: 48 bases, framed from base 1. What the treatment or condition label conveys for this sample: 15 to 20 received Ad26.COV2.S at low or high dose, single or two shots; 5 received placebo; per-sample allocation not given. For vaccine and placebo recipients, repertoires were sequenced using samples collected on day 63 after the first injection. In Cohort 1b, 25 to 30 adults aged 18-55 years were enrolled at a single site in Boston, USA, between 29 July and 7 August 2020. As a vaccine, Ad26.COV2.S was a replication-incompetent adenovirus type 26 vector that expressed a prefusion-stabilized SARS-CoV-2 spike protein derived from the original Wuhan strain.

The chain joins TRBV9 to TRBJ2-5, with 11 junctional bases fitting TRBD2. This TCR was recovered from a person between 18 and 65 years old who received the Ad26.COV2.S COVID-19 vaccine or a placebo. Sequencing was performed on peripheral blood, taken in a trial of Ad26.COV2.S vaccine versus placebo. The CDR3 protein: CASSVGLAGGQETQYF. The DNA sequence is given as TGTGCCAGCAGCGTAGGGTTAGCGGGAGGGCAAGAGACCCAGTACTTC.